These 5 T cell receptor beta chains came from one sample sequenced in a study of CXCR3 chemokines and chemotherapy response in bladder cancer. A single record per CDR3 protein comes from TCRdb applying MiXCR to the PCR reads. Among over 8,500 distinct CDR3 sequences, under 30% were seen once, and the ten largest hold around 9%. This sample was taken from a patient whose treatment included neoadjuvant chemotherapy. Receptors were obtained from a human donor with bladder cancer that did not respond to neoadjuvant chemotherapy.

In its sample, this clonotype is medium-sized (0.01 to 0.1%). The chain links TRBV6-2 or TRBV6-3 to TRBJ2-1; possible D gene TRBD1, 5 bases. Germline lookup yields CDR1 MNHEY and CDR2 SVGEGT. The CDR3 spans 12 residues. The germline V and J ends were trimmed by 4 bases and 8 bases, with 9 bases remaining between them. CDR3 loop: CASSSRAHEQFF. The CDR3 DNA reads as TGTGCCAGCAGTTCCAGGGCCCATGAGCAGTTCTTC.

With respect to this clonotype: A far larger clone lies a single base away; this is likely a read error. V and J are TRBV6-2 or TRBV6-3 and TRBJ2-5; 8 nucleotides agree with TRBD2. This CDR3 is built from 15 residues. Unmatched junction bases numbered 20, after V lost 9 bases and J lost 11 bases. CDR1 MNHEY and CDR2 SVGEGT come from the germline V gene. CDR3 amino acids: CASRPGGASYNEQYF. CDR3 sequence (DNA): TGTGCCAGTCGCCCCGGGGGGGCCTCCTACAATGAGCAGTACTTC.

This clonotype is classed as medium-sized. V gene TRBV19 combines with J gene TRBJ2-1, with D perhaps matching TRBD1 or TRBD2 (6 bases each). Looked up from germline, CDR1 is LNHDA and CDR2 is SQIVND (reference sequence). With 4 bases removed from V and 0 bases from J, the gap between germline ends came to 22 bases. This CDR3 spans 19 amino acids. CDR3: CASSKGGNGRGSSYNEQFF. The CDR3 DNA is TGTGCCAGTAGTAAGGGGGGAAACGGCCGAGGGAGCTCCTACAATGAGCAGTTCTTC.

This clonotype is labeled medium-sized. J is TRBJ1-2 and V is TRBV19; 8 bases map to TRBD1. The ends lost 4 bases at V and 3 bases at J; junction bases unmatched: 10. Germline CDR1 and CDR2: LNHDA and SQIVND (reference sequence). This CDR3 is 16 amino acids long. The CDR3 bases are TGTGCCAGTAGTACCCGAGGGACAGGCCACGACTATGGCTACACCTTC. This translates into CASSTRGTGHDYGYTF.

This clonotype was seen repeatedly, ten times or more. This chain's CDR3 is CASSSSRPGYTF. CDR3 DNA: TGTGCCAGCAGTTCCTCCAGGCCCGGCTACACCTTC. This chain connects TRBV28 to TRBJ1-2; D remains unclear. Deletions cut 4 bases from V and 8 bases from J, with 11 bases between. Germline V gives CDR1 MDHEN, CDR2 SYDVKM. This CDR3 region has 12 residues.